Shown below are 3 T cell receptor beta chains from a single sample sequenced in a study of blood T cells in healthy people across ages. A sample-barcoded 5' primer and a J-beta primer mix were used in a second PCR of about 6 to 11 cycles. One entry per CDR3 protein results from TCRdb running MiXCR on the 5' RACE reads. The table shows about 590,000 distinct CDR3 sequences, with approximately 30% occurring only once. The source material was blood. All receptors derive from a woman of 80 years or more in good health.

The rearrangement uses TRBV24-1 and TRBJ2-1, with TRBD2 identical over 11 bases. Trimming cost V 2 bases and J 2 bases; bases outside gene matches: 1. Germline values: CDR1 KGHDR, CDR2 SFDVKD. This CDR3 spans 16 amino acids. This chain's CDR3 is CATSDSGLAAYNEQFF. CDR3 coding DNA: TGTGCCACCAGTGATTCGGGACTAGCGGCCTACAATGAGCAGTTCTTC.

There are a few counts of this clonotype. The rearrangement joins TRBV20-1 to TRBJ2-3, with 16 positions matching TRBD2. V gave up 7 bases and J gave up 5 bases; unmatched junction bases: 12. This CDR3 spans 17 amino acids. Looked up from germline, CDR1 is DFQATT and CDR2 is SNEGSKA (reference sequence). Here the CDR3 reads CSGSEGTSGGAKDTQYF. The CDR3 nucleotides read TGCAGTGGGTCAGAAGGGACTAGCGGGGGGGCCAAAGATACGCAGTATTTT.

Many counts were recorded for this clonotype. CDR3 residues: CALGAAGAGSSYNEQFF. The CDR3 nucleotides are TGTGCCTTGGGGGCAGCGGGGGCGGGGAGCTCCTACAATGAGCAGTTCTTC. The V gene is TRBV12-3 or TRBV12-4, the J gene TRBJ2-1; 8 bases line up with TRBD2. Trimming at V came to 11 bases and at J to 0 bases, leaving 15 bases not matched to a gene. The CDR3 covers 17 residues.